The 30 T cell receptor beta chains below all came from one sample that was sequenced in a study of read filtering for tumor transcriptome and immune sequencing. This library used roughly 0.4 ug RNA and molecular barcoded adaptors spanning alpha/delta and beta/gamma chains. TCRdb re-derived calls from the reads in MiXCR, one entry per CDR3 protein. The data hold tens of thousands of distinct CDR3 sequences, with about 19% observed a single time. The sequencing input was a population of CD138-negative cells sorted from bone marrow. Source of these receptors: a donor over 35 with multiple myeloma.

About this clonotype itself: This could be a read error, since a much larger clone is one nucleotide away. This chain connects TRBV9 to TRBJ2-7; D is perhaps TRBD1 (6 bases). From germline, CDR1 is SGDLS and CDR2 YYNGEE. The ends were cut back, 0 bases at V and 2 bases at J, with 12 bases in the middle. This CDR3 comprises 15 residues. This CDR3 is CASSVVTGLPYEQYF. CDR3 coding DNA: TGTGCCAGCAGCGTAGTGACAGGCCTCCCCTACGAGCAGTACTTC.

Ten or more counts support this clonotype. V is TRBV20-1 and J is TRBJ2-1, with TRBD2 matching over 10 bases. V lost 5 bases to trimming and J lost 0 bases; unmatched junction nucleotides: 10. Germline CDR1 reads DFQATT; CDR2 reads SNEGSKA (reference sequence). This CDR3 has 17 amino acids. The CDR3 nucleotides are TGCAGTGCTCATCGGACTAGCGGCTTTAGCTCCTACAATGAGCAGTTCTTC. It translates to CSAHRTSGFSSYNEQFF.

As concerns this clonotype: The likely explanation is a read error, given a far larger clone one base away. V usage is TRBV12-3 or TRBV12-4 and J usage is TRBJ1-6; D remains unclear. This CDR3 comprises 14 residues. This CDR3 reads CSSAFWEENSPLHF. CDR3 DNA sequence: TGTTCCAGCGCCTTTTGGGAGGAAAATTCACCCCTCCACTTT.

This clonotype showed up many times. This chain joins TRBV12-3 or TRBV12-4 and TRBJ2-5; TRBD1 aligns across 8 bases. This CDR3 has 16 amino acids. The V segment lost 4 bases and the J segment 4 bases; nucleotides outside the gene matches: 11. The DNA for the CDR3 is TGTGCCAGCAGTTCGCCGTTGGACAGGGATAGAGAGACCCAGTACTTC. Its translation: CASSSPLDRDRETQYF.

Concerning this clonotype: At one boundary the junction diverges from the germline segment, which might be a read error. The V call is TRBV5-6, the J call TRBJ2-3; the match to TRBD2 covers 8 bases. CDR1 SGHDT and CDR2 YYEEEE come from the germline V gene. The CDR3 totals 15 residues. This chain's CDR3 is CTSNVNSGSKGTQYF. CDR3 sequence (DNA): TGTACCAGCAACGTGAACAGCGGGAGTAAGGGTACGCAGTATTTT.

This clonotype came up many times. The chain employs TRBV29-1 and TRBJ2-7; 9 nucleotides align to TRBD2. The CDR3 totals 14 residues. Germline-derived CDR1 and CDR2 are SQVTM and ANQGSEA. J gave up 9 bases and V 7 bases, and 16 bases lay outside the gene matches. The chain's CDR3 is CSALLAGTPLVQYF. CDR3 coding DNA: TGCAGCGCCCTTCTAGCGGGGACACCTTTGGTGCAGTACTTC.

This clonotype was found a few times. The chain couples TRBV18 to TRBJ1-1; a possible D gene is TRBD1 (6 bases). The CDR3 sequence is 12 residues long. Deletions cut 4 bases from V and 5 bases from J, with 8 bases between. CDR1 KGHSH and CDR2 LQKENI come from the germline V gene. The CDR3, as DNA: TGTGCCAGCTCACAACAGGGAACTGAAGCTTTCTTT. Translated, it gives CASSQQGTEAFF.

Notes on this clonotype: This may come from a read error, since a much larger clone is one base off. The chain employs TRBV6-2 or TRBV6-3 and TRBJ2-2, with D perhaps given as TRBD1 or TRBD2 (5 bases each). Germline loops: CDR1 MNHEY, CDR2 SVGEGT. Trimming pared 4 bases from V and 4 bases from J, leaving 16 bases between. The CDR3 consists of 16 residues. The CDR3 coding sequence is TGTGCCAGCAGTTCGAGACGGGGCTTGGGCACCGGGGAGCTGTTTTTT. Encoded protein: CASSSRRGLGTGELFF.

This clonotype was counted ten times or more. The V and J genes are TRBV6-1 and TRBJ2-1; TRBD2 matches 9 bases. CDR1 and CDR2 (germline): MNHNS, SASEGT. This CDR3 is built from 16 residues. With 0 bases clipped from V and 10 bases from J, the junction kept 10 bases outside the gene matches. The CDR3: CASSEALLAGAREQFF. CDR3 DNA sequence: TGTGCCAGCAGTGAAGCACTATTAGCGGGAGCAAGGGAGCAGTTCTTC.

This clonotype occurred many times. This sequence joins TRBV5-1 and TRBJ2-1; 14 nucleotides agree with TRBD2. Losses at the gene ends were 0 bases for V and 12 bases for J; bases not matched to a gene: 5. Looked up from germline, CDR1 is SGHRS and CDR2 is YFSETQ. The CDR3 runs to 15 residues. DNA for the CDR3: TGCGCCAGCAGCTTGGCAGGGACTAGCGGGAGTCGGCAGTTCTTC. This encodes CASSLAGTSGSRQFF.

This clonotype came up many times. This chain links TRBV20-1 with TRBJ2-7, with D unclear. The CDR3 is 12 residues long. Germline V gene sequence: CDR1 DFQATT, CDR2 SNEGSKA (reference sequence). The V and J ends lost 5 bases and 0 bases respectively, with 8 bases between them. CDR3 nucleotide sequence: TGCAGTGCTTCCGCGAACTCCTACGAGCAGTACTTC. This codes for CSASANSYEQYF.

The CDR3 reads CSATWGTSGRNEQFF. CDR3 bases: TGCAGTGCCACGTGGGGGACTAGCGGGAGAAATGAGCAGTTCTTC. This chain uses TRBV20-1 with TRBJ2-1, with 14 bases that match TRBD2. This CDR3 comprises 15 residues. CDR1 is DFQATT and CDR2 is SNEGSKA in the germline V gene (reference sequence). Trimming took 6 bases from V and 7 from J; bases not matched to a gene: 8.

This clonotype has a count of ten or more. The V and J genes are TRBV5-1 and TRBJ1-1; 11 nucleotides agree with TRBD1. V shed 4 bases, J shed 3 bases, and the junction held 8 bases outside the gene matches. There are 16 residues in the CDR3. Germline CDR1 SGHRS, CDR2 YFSETQ. The CDR3 sequence: CASSNGQGARDTEAFF. The CDR3 region has the DNA TGCGCCAGCAGCAACGGACAGGGGGCGAGGGACACTGAAGCTTTCTTT.

This clonotype was recorded at least ten times. The rearrangement links TRBV11-2 to TRBJ2-2; D is unclear. Trimming shortened V by 5 bases and J by 2 bases, and 12 bases separated the two germline ends. Per germline, CDR1 SGHAT and CDR2 FQNNGV. The CDR3 contains 15 residues. CDR3 loop: CASSPLGTNTGELFF. The CDR3 DNA follows: TGTGCCAGCAGCCCTTTGGGAACTAACACCGGGGAGCTGTTTTTT. The complete variable domain, with remaining parts taken from reference TRBV11-2 and TRBJ2-2, reads EAGVAQSPRYKIIEKRQSVAFWCNPISGHATLYWYQQILGQGPKLLIQFQNNGVVDDSQLPKDRFSAERLKGVDSTLKIQPAKLEDSAVYLCASSPLGTNTGELFFGEGSRLTVL.

The chain recombines TRBV15 with TRBJ2-2; D remains unclear. Germline CDR1 is LNHNV and CDR2 is YYDKDF (reference sequence). This CDR3 is 13 amino acids long. Trimming stripped 0 bases from V and 6 bases from J, with 5 bases between. The CDR3 bases are TGTGCCACCAGCAGAGAGCTGGCCGGGGAGCTGTTTTTT. Protein sequence: CATSRELAGELFF.

This clonotype was seen at least ten times. This chain connects TRBV6-5 to TRBJ2-3, with D tentatively TRBD2 (7 bases). The germline gives CDR1 MNHEY, CDR2 SVGAGI. Between the trimmed V and J ends, which lost 4 bases and 6 bases, there was a span of 17 bases. CDR3 length equals 15 residues. The CDR3 protein is CASSLLGGRSDTQYF. In DNA, the CDR3 is TGTGCCAGCAGTTTATTGGGGGGGCGCTCCGATACGCAGTATTTT.

This clonotype was found once. This may arise from a read error, as a much more abundant clone is one base away. This sequence joins TRBV7-2 and TRBJ2-6; possibly TRBD2 for D (7 bases). Per the germline V gene, CDR1 is SGHTA and CDR2 is FQGNSA. Trimming shortened V by 2 bases and J by 0 bases, and 14 bases separated the two germline ends. This CDR3 contains 18 residues. The CDR3 protein is CASSLRGRGASGANVLTF. The CDR3, as DNA: TGTGCCAGCAGCTTAAGGGGACGGGGGGCCTCTGGGGCCAACGTCCTGACTTTC.

In the case of this clonotype: Possible read error: a much larger clone is one base away. V is TRBV15 and J is TRBJ1-5; D is unclear. Trimming shortened V by 5 bases and J by 8 bases, and 16 bases separated the two germline ends. The CDR3 consists of 14 residues. Germline-derived CDR1 and CDR2 are LNHNV and YYDKDF (reference sequence). The CDR3 DNA sequence: TGTGCCACCAGCGGTTCAGAGGGCGGTGAGCCCCAGCATTTT. Translated: CATSGSEGGEPQHF.

This clonotype was picked up many times. J is TRBJ2-3 and V is TRBV5-1, with 9 nucleotides matching TRBD1. The germline V gene has CDR1 SGHRS and CDR2 YFSETQ. This CDR3 is built from 15 residues. Unmatched junction bases numbered 6, after V lost 6 bases and J lost 1 base. In DNA, the CDR3 is TGCGCCAGCACTGTCGGACAGGGGCGCACAGATACGCAGTATTTT. This gives the protein CASTVGQGRTDTQYF.

This clonotype has just one count. One end of the junction does not line up with germline, which may come from a read error. V usage is TRBV20-1 and J usage is TRBJ2-3, with TRBD1 identical over 9 bases. Germline values: CDR1 DFQATT, CDR2 SNEGSKA (reference sequence). This CDR3 comprises 15 residues. CDR3 coding DNA: TGTAGTCCTGGAGATTCAGGGACAGGGATTGATACGCAGTATTTT. It encodes CSPGDSGTGIDTQYF.

This clonotype was found a few times. The chain carries TRBV28 and TRBJ1-2, with 10 positions matching TRBD1. The CDR3 extends over 14 amino acids. Germline values: CDR1 MDHEN, CDR2 SYDVKM. Trimming at V came to 5 bases and at J to 8 bases, leaving 8 bases not matched to a gene. CDR3 residues: CASSIGTGAGGYTF. DNA of the CDR3: TGTGCCAGCAGTATCGGGACAGGGGCAGGCGGCTACACCTTC.

This clonotype has at least ten counts. The chain links TRBV6-1 to TRBJ2-7, with D uncertain. This CDR3 is built from 12 residues. Germline V gene data show CDR1 as MNHNS and CDR2 as SASEGT. V gave up 8 bases and J gave up 3 bases, with 11 bases separating them. The CDR3 loop reads CASVISSYEQYF. CDR3 sequence (DNA): TGTGCCAGCGTTATTAGCAGCTACGAGCAGTACTTC.

This clonotype was seen many times. The genes are TRBV11-2 and TRBJ2-2, with D unclear. CDR1 and CDR2 (germline): SGHAT, FQNNGV. Trimming removed 2 bases at V and 5 bases at J, with 18 bases between. The CDR3 sequence is 17 residues long. This chain's CDR3 is CASSLKASGQFTGELFF. DNA of the CDR3: TGTGCCAGCAGCTTAAAAGCATCCGGGCAGTTTACCGGGGAGCTGTTTTTT.

The table lists this clonotype with many counts. This chain joins TRBV6-6 and TRBJ2-3; TRBD1 agrees at 7 bases. V was clipped by 5 bases and J by 5 bases; unmatched bases: 7. The CDR3 spans 14 residues. CDR1 and CDR2 (germline): MNHNY, SVGAGI (reference sequence). The CDR3, as DNA: TGTGCCAGCAGTCAGGGACAGTTGGGAGATACGCAGTATTTT. Translation gives CASSQGQLGDTQYF.

This clonotype was seen repeatedly, ten times or more. V and J are TRBV7-2 and TRBJ2-5; 11 positions match TRBD2. The CDR3 consists of 15 residues. Germline V gene lookup returns CDR1 SGHTA and CDR2 FQGNSA. V lost 0 bases and J lost 3; bases outside the gene matches: 0. CDR3 region: CASSLALAGEETQYF. Here the CDR3 DNA reads TGTGCCAGCAGCTTAGCACTAGCGGGGGAAGAGACCCAGTACTTC.

The V gene is TRBV4-1, the J gene TRBJ2-3; D uncertain. Trimming removed 6 bases from V and 0 bases from J, with 16 bases in between. Germline V lookup: CDR1 MGHRA, CDR2 YSYEKL. This CDR3 has 16 amino acids. Here the CDR3 reads CASSPIGATSTDTQYF. Here the CDR3 DNA reads TGCGCCAGCAGTCCCATAGGAGCTACTAGCACAGATACGCAGTATTTT.

This clonotype was detected many times. The rearrangement joins TRBV7-3 to TRBJ2-6; TRBD1 or TRBD2 may be the D gene (5 bases each). V was clipped by 5 bases and J by 4 bases, with 12 bases between them. Per germline, CDR1 SGHTA and CDR2 FQGTGA. This CDR3 is 15 amino acids long. DNA of the CDR3: TGTGCCAGCAGCCTCCGGGGCACCGGGGCCAACGTCCTGACTTTC. This gives the protein CASSLRGTGANVLTF.

To note about this clonotype: A much larger clonotype is one base distant, so this may be a read error. This chain joins TRBV6-1 and TRBJ2-7; D possibly matches TRBD1 or TRBD2 (5 bases each). Germline V gene data show CDR1 as MNHNS and CDR2 as SASEGT. The CDR3 length is 16 residues. Trimming stripped 4 bases from V and 0 bases from J, with 16 bases between. CDR3 residues: CASSGQPAVPSYEQYF. CDR3 in DNA: TGTGCCAGCAGTGGACAGCCAGCGGTGCCCTCCTACGAGCAGTACTTC.

This clonotype occurred a few times. The CDR3 nucleotides read TGTGCCAGCAGCTTAGTCGGAAGAGGAGAAAAACTGTTTTTT. This gives the protein CASSLVGRGEKLFF. The rearrangement uses TRBV11-2 and TRBJ1-4; D ambiguous. From germline, CDR1 is SGHAT and CDR2 FQNNGV. The length of the CDR3 is 14 residues. V lost 1 base, J lost 8 bases, and 11 bases lay in between.

This clonotype was seen many times. The genes are TRBV5-1 and TRBJ2-3, with TRBD1 identical over 9 bases. CDR1 is SGHRS, CDR2 YFSETQ, per germline. J gave up 3 bases and V 3 bases, and 2 bases lay outside the gene matches. CDR3 length: 14 residues. CDR3 in amino acids: CASSYGQGTDTQYF. CDR3 bases: TGCGCCAGCAGCTATGGACAGGGGACAGATACGCAGTATTTT.